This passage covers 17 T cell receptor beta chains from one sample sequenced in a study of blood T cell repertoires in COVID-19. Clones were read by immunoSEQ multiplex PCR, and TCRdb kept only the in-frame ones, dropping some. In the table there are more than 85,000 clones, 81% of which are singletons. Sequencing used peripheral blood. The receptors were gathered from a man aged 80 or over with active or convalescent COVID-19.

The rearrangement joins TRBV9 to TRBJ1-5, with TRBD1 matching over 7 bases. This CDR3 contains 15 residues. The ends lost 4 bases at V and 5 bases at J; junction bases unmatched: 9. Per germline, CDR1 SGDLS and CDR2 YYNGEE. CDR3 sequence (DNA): TGTGCCAGCAGCCTAGACCAGGGGGAGTATCAGCCCCAGCATTTT. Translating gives CASSLDQGEYQPQHF.

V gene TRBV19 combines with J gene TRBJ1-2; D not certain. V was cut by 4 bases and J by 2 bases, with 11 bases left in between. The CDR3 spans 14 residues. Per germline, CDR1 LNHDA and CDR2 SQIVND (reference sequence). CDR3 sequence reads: CASSTSTSNYGYTF. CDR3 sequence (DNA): TGTGCCAGTAGTACCTCGACAAGCAACTATGGCTACACCTTC.

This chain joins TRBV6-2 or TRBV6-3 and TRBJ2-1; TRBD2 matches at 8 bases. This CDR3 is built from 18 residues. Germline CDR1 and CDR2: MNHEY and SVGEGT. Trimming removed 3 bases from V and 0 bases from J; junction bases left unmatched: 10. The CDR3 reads CASSYTRTSPSSYNEQFF. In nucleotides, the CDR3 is TGTGCCAGCAGTTATACCCGGACTAGCCCGAGCTCCTACAATGAGCAGTTCTTC.

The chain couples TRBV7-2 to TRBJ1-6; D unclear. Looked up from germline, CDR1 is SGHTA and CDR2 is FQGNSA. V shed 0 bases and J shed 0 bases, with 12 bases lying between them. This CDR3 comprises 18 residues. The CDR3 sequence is CASSLALFSGSYNSPLHF. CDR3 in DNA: TGTGCCAGCAGCTTAGCCCTTTTTTCGGGCTCCTATAATTCACCCCTCCACTTT.

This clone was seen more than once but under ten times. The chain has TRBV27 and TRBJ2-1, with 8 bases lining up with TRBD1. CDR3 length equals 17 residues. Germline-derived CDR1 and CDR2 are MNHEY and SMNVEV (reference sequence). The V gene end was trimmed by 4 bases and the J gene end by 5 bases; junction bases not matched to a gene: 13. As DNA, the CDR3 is TGTGCCAGCAGTTCGGCCACCGGGACAGGATTCCACAATGAGCAGTTCTTC. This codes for CASSSATGTGFHNEQFF.

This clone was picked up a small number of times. The chain's CDR3 is CASSRPGSGANVLTF. CDR3 sequence (DNA): TGTGCCAGCAGCCGCCCGGGGTCTGGGGCCAACGTCCTGACTTTC. J is TRBJ2-6 and V is TRBV5-4; the D gene is possibly TRBD2 (5 bases). Germline-derived CDR1 and CDR2 are SGHNT and YYREEE (reference sequence). The CDR3 covers 15 residues. Trimming cost V 4 bases and J 1 base, with 9 bases left between them.

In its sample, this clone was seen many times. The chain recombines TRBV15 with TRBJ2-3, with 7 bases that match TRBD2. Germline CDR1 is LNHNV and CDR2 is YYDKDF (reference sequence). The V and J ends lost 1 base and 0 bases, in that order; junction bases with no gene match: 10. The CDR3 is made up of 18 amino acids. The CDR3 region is CATSRAGRGGYSTDTQYF. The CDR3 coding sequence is TGTGCCACCAGCAGAGCGGGTAGGGGAGGGTATAGCACAGATACGCAGTATTTT.

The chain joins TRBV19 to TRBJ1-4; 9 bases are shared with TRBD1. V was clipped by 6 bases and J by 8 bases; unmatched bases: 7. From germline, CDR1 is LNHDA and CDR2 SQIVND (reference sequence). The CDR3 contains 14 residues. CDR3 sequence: CASSQQGASEKLFF. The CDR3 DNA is TGTGCCAGTAGCCAACAGGGGGCGTCGGAAAAACTGTTTTTT.

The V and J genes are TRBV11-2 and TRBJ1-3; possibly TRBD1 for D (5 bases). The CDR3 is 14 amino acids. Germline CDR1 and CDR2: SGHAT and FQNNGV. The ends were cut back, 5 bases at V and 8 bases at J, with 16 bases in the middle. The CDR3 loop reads CASSPGGVGYTIYF. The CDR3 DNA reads TGTGCCAGCAGCCCCGGGGGGGTCGGGTACACCATATATTTT.

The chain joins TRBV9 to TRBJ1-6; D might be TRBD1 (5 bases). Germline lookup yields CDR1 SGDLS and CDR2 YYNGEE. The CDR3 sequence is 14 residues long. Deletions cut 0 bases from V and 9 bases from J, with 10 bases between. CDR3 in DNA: TGTGCCAGCAGCGTAGAAGGGGATGGTTCACCCCTCCACTTT. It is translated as CASSVEGDGSPLHF.

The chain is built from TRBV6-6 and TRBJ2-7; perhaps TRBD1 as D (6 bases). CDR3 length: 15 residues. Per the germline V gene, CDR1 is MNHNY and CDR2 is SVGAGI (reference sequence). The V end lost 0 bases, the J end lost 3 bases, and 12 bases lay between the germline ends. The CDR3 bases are TGTGCCAGCAGTTACTCGACAGGCCTGAACTACGAGCAGTACTTC. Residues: CASSYSTGLNYEQYF.

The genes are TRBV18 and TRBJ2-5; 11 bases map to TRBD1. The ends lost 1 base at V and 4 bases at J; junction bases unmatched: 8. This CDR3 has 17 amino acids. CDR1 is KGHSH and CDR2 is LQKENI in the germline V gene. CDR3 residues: CASSPRSGQGARETQYF. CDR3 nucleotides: TGTGCCAGCTCACCACGGTCCGGACAGGGGGCTCGAGAGACCCAGTACTTC.

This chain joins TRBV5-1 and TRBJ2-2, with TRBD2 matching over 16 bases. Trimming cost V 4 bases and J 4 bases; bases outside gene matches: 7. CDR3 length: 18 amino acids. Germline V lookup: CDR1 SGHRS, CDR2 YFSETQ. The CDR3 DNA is TGCGCCAGCAGCGTGGGACTAGCGGGGGGGCCAAGCACCGGGGAGCTGTTTTTT. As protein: CASSVGLAGGPSTGELFF.

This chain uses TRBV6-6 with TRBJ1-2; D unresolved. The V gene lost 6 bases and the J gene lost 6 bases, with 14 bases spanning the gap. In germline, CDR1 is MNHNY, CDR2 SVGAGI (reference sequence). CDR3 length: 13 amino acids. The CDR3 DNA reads TGTGCCAGCAGGAGAGACCTAGTGGATGGCTACACCTTC. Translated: CASRRDLVDGYTF.

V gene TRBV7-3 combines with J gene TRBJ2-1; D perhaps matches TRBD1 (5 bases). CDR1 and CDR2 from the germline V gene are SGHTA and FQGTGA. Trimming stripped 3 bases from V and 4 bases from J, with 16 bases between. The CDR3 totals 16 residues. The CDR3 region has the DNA TGTGCCAGCAGCTTGGCCAGGACATCCGGGTACAATGAGCAGTTCTTC. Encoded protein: CASSLARTSGYNEQFF. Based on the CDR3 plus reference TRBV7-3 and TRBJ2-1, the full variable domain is GAGVSQTPSNKVTEKGKYVELRCDPISGHTALYWYRQSLGQGPEFLIYFQGTGAADDSGLPNDRFFAVRPEGSVSTLKIQRTERGDSAVYLCASSLARTSGYNEQFFGPGTRLTVL.

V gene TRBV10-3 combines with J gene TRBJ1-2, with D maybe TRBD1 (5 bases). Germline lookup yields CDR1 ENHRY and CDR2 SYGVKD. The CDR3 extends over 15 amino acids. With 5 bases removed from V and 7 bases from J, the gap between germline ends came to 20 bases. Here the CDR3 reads CAISQPRQSHGGYTF. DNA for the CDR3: TGTGCCATCAGTCAACCCCGACAGTCGCATGGTGGCTACACCTTC.

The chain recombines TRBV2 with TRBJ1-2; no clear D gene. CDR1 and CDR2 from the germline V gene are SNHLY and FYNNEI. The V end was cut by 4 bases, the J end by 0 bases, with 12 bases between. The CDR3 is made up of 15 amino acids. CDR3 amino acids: CASSAAGVANYGYTF. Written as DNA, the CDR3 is TGTGCCAGCAGTGCGGCCGGGGTCGCTAACTATGGCTACACCTTC.